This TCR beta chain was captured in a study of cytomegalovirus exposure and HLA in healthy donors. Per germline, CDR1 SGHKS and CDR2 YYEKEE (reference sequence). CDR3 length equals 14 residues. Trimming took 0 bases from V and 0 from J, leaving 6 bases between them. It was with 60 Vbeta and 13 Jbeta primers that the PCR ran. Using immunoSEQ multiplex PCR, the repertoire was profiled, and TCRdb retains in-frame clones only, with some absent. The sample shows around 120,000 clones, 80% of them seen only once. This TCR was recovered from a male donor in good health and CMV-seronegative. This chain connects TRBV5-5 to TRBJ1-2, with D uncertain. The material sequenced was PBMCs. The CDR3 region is CASSLGGANYGYTF. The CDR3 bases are TGTGCCAGCAGCTTGGGAGGAGCTAACTATGGCTACACCTTC. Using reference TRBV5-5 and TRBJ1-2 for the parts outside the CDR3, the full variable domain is DAGVTQSPTHLIKTRGQQVTLRCSPISGHKSVSWYQQVLGQGPQFIFQYYEKEERGRGNFPDRFSARQFPNYSSELNVNALLLGDSALYLCASSLGGANYGYTFGSGTRLTVV.